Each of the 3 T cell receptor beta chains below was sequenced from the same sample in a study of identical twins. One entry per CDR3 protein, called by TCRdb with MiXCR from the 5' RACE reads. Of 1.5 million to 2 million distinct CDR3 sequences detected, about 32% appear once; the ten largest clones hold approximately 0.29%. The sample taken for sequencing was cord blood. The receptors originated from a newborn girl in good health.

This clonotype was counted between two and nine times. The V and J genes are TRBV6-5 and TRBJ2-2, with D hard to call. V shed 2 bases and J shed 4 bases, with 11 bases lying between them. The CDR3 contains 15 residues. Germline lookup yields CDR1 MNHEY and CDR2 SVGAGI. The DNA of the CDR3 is TGTGCCAGCAGTTACCGCTTACCCCGCACCGGGGAGCTGTTTTTT. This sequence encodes CASSYRLPRTGELFF.

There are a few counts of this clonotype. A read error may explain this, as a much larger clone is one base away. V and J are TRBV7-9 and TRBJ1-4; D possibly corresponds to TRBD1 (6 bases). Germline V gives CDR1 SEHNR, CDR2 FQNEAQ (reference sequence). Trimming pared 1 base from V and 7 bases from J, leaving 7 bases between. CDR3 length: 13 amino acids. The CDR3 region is CASSLEQGEKLFF. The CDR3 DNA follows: TGTGCCAGCAGCTTAGAACAGGGTGAAAAACTGTTTTTT.

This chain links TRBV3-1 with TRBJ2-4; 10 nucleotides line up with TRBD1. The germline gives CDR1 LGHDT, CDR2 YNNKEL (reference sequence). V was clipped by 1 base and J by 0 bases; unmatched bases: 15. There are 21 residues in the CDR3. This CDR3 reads CASSQGSPGQGTLLAKNIQYF. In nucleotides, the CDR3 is TGTGCCAGCAGCCAAGGATCCCCGGGACAGGGGACTCTCCTAGCCAAAAACATTCAGTACTTC.